Below are 10 T cell receptor beta chains sequenced from a single sample in a study of T cell repertoires in cytomegalovirus infection. MiXCR, applied by TCRdb to the reads, yields one record per CDR3 protein. The table lists about 890,000 distinct CDR3 sequences, roughly 31% of them singletons. These receptors' antigens are unknown. The sample was cultured CD8+ T cells from PBMCs, taken from culture after CMV antigen stimulation. The origin of the receptors is a human donor in good health (CMV status not recorded). Some clones in this sample may be carry-over from other donors' samples.

This clonotype was seen a few times. The chain couples TRBV27 to TRBJ2-1; TRBD2 aligns across 13 bases. The CDR3 has 18 amino acids. Trimming took 3 bases from V and 0 from J; bases not matched to a gene: 5. Looked up from germline, CDR1 is MNHEY and CDR2 is SMNVEV (reference sequence). CDR3 in amino acids: CASSFRLAGGFSYNEQFF. CDR3 DNA: TGTGCCAGCAGTTTTCGACTAGCGGGGGGCTTCTCCTACAATGAGCAGTTCTTC.

The genes are TRBV19 and TRBJ1-1; D might be TRBD1 (5 bases). The germline V gene has CDR1 LNHDA and CDR2 SQIVND (reference sequence). V lost 8 bases and J 0 bases, leaving 13 bases between the germline ends. The CDR3 sequence is 14 residues long. CDR3 loop: CASGAAGLNTEAFF. The CDR3 DNA is TGTGCCAGTGGAGCCGCGGGGCTGAACACTGAAGCTTTCTTT.

This sequence joins TRBV20-1 and TRBJ1-1; D gene ambiguous. Trimming removed 3 bases at V and 0 bases at J, with 5 bases between. The V gene's germline CDR1 is DFQATT and CDR2 SNEGSKA (reference sequence). This CDR3 has 12 amino acids. CDR3 in amino acids: CSASQLNTEAFF. DNA of the CDR3: TGCAGTGCTAGTCAGCTGAACACTGAAGCTTTCTTT.

This clonotype showed up just a few times. With a much larger clone just one base away, this may be a read error. The chain couples TRBV27 to TRBJ2-1; D is ambiguous. There are 12 residues in the CDR3. Germline V gene sequence: CDR1 MNHEY, CDR2 SMNVEV (reference sequence). V was trimmed by 6 bases and J by 4 bases, leaving 7 bases between them. Written as DNA, the CDR3 is TGTGCCAGCAGACACAAATACAATGAGCAGTTCTTC. It is translated as CASRHKYNEQFF.

This clonotype was seen more than once but under ten times. V is TRBV27 and J is TRBJ1-4; 7 positions match TRBD1. The V and J ends lost 10 bases and 0 bases, in that order; junction bases with no gene match: 14. The CDR3 is 17 amino acids. CDR1 is MNHEY and CDR2 is SMNVEV in the germline V gene (reference sequence). The CDR3 reads CATTPLGTAATNEKLFF. In nucleotides, the CDR3 is TGTGCCACCACGCCACTCGGGACAGCAGCAACTAATGAAAAACTGTTTTTT. The full variable domain, with the rest looked up from reference TRBV27 and TRBJ1-4, is EAQVTQNPRYLITVTGKKLTVTCSQNMNHEYMSWYRQDPGLGLRQIYYSMNVEVTDKGDVPEGYKVSRKEKRNFPLILESPSPNQTSLYFCATTPLGTAATNEKLFFGSGTQLSVL.

This clonotype was seen a handful of times. The chain joins TRBV3-1 to TRBJ1-5, with TRBD1 as a possible D gene (5 bases). Trimming took off 0 bases at V and 3 bases at J, with 9 bases between the two ends. The germline V gene has CDR1 LGHDT and CDR2 YNNKEL (reference sequence). The CDR3 is 15 residues long. The CDR3 nucleotides read TGTGCCAGCAGCCAAGAAGCGGGACTCAATCAGCCCCAGCATTTT. It specifies CASSQEAGLNQPQHF.

The chain has TRBV19 and TRBJ2-3; perhaps TRBD1 as D (5 bases). The germline V gene encodes CDR1 LNHDA and CDR2 SQIVND (reference sequence). V lost 5 bases and J lost 5, with 8 bases in between. The CDR3 has 12 amino acids. CDR3 coding DNA: TGTGCCAGTAGTGGGGCCCAAGATACGCAGTATTTT. Its protein is CASSGAQDTQYF.

This clonotype has more than one count but fewer than ten. The J gene is TRBJ1-5, the V gene TRBV7-9; D is ambiguous. CDR3 length: 13 amino acids. The germline gives CDR1 SEHNR, CDR2 FQNEAQ (reference sequence). V was cut by 5 bases and J by 6 bases, with 11 bases left in between. CDR3 amino acids: CASSLFLGQPQHF. The DNA of the CDR3 is TGTGCCAGCAGCCTTTTCCTAGGTCAGCCCCAGCATTTT.

To note about this clonotype: A read error may account for a junction end that differs from germline. This rearrangement joins TRBV27 to TRBJ2-6; a weak D match, TRBD1 (5 bases). The CDR3 extends over 14 amino acids. Germline CDR1 is MNHEY and CDR2 is SMNVEV (reference sequence). The CDR3 nucleotides read TGTGCCAGCAGCTCAGCCTCTGGGGCCAACGTCCCGACTTTC. Protein product: CASSSASGANVPTF.

The gene calls are TRBV28 and TRBJ1-3; 7 nucleotides align to TRBD1. This CDR3 is built from 14 residues. V dropped 6 bases and J dropped 0; count of bases not matched to a gene: 2. From germline, CDR1 is MDHEN and CDR2 SYDVKM. CDR3 protein: CASRRGLSGNTIYF. The CDR3 DNA reads as TGTGCCAGCAGGAGGGGGCTCTCTGGAAACACCATATATTTT. Based on the CDR3 plus reference TRBV28 and TRBJ1-3, the full variable domain is DVKVTQSSRYLVKRTGEKVFLECVQDMDHENMFWYRQDPGLGLRLIYFSYDVKMKEKGDIPEGYSVSREKKERFSLILESASTNQTSMYLCASRRGLSGNTIYFGEGSWLTVV.